Below, 32 T cell receptor beta chains from the same sample are listed, as sequenced in a study of T cell responses to AZD1222 COVID-19 vaccine. The repertoire was sequenced with immunoSEQ multiplex PCR; TCRdb's copy has only in-frame clones and lacks some. The sample holds about 110,000 clones; roughly 87% are singletons and the top ten take around 4.5%. The specimen comprised peripheral blood, sampled on day 0 of AZD1222 vaccination. These TCRs come from an adult in good health.

This clone was counted once. V usage is TRBV7-9 and J usage is TRBJ1-2; D ambiguous. The CDR3 extends over 15 amino acids. Trimming removed 1 base at V and 1 base at J, with 10 bases between. Germline lookup yields CDR1 SEHNR and CDR2 FQNEAQ (reference sequence). CDR3: CASSLVGANNYGYTF. DNA of the CDR3: TGTGCCAGCAGCTTAGTCGGAGCCAATAACTATGGCTACACCTTC.

The chain employs TRBV9 and TRBJ1-5; D might be TRBD1 (5 bases). The germline V gene encodes CDR1 SGDLS and CDR2 YYNGEE. The CDR3 consists of 15 residues. V was pared by 2 bases and J by 3 bases, with 12 bases between. CDR3 nucleotide sequence: TGTGCCAGCAGCGTCGGAGGGGCGGTCAATCAGCCCCAGCATTTT. Translation: CASSVGGAVNQPQHF.

The chain is built from TRBV3-1 (or the pseudogene TRBV3-2) and TRBJ1-4; D uncertain. This CDR3 has 13 amino acids. CDR1 is LGHDT and CDR2 is YNNKEL in the germline V gene (reference sequence). V shed 1 base and J shed 8 bases, with 8 bases lying between them. The DNA of the CDR3 is TGTGCCAGCAGCCAAGTTATTAGAGAAAAACTGTTTTTT. Translated, it gives CASSQVIREKLFF.

The rearrangement joins TRBV5-1 to TRBJ2-1; possible D gene TRBD2, 6 bases. V gave up 0 bases and J gave up 12 bases, with 10 bases separating them. The V gene's germline CDR1 is SGHRS and CDR2 YFSETQ. CDR3 length: 12 amino acids. The DNA for the CDR3 is TGCGCCAGCAGCTTGGAGCGGGCCGGGCAGTTCTTC. It translates to CASSLERAGQFF.

V usage is TRBV5-4 and J usage is TRBJ2-5; D is perhaps TRBD1 (5 bases). The CDR3 covers 13 residues. Deletions cut 10 bases from V and 2 bases from J, with 15 bases between. Germline V lookup: CDR1 SGHNT, CDR2 YYREEE (reference sequence). This CDR3 is CAWQGDPQETQYF. CDR3 sequence (DNA): TGTGCCTGGCAGGGTGACCCTCAAGAGACCCAGTACTTC.

This chain joins TRBV4-3 and TRBJ2-1, with 8 bases lining up with TRBD2. The CDR3 is 17 amino acids. Germline values: CDR1 LGHNA, CDR2 YSLEER. Unmatched junction bases numbered 11, after V lost 2 bases and J lost 5 bases. The CDR3, as DNA: TGCGCCAGCAGCCAACAATTCCGAGCGGGGGCCCACAATGAGCAGTTCTTC. Residues: CASSQQFRAGAHNEQFF.

J is TRBJ2-7 and V is TRBV6-2 or TRBV6-3; D is unresolved. V was trimmed by 5 bases and J by 5 bases, leaving 10 bases between them. Germline loops: CDR1 MNHEY, CDR2 SVGEGT. The CDR3 is 12 amino acids. CDR3 protein: CASSPTRNEQYF. The CDR3 DNA follows: TGTGCCAGCAGTCCGACACGGAACGAGCAGTACTTC.

This sequence joins TRBV7-3 and TRBJ2-2; D call uncertain. CDR1 is SGHTA, CDR2 FQGTGA, per germline. The CDR3 is 14 amino acids. Trimming pared 5 bases from V and 0 bases from J, leaving 7 bases between. The CDR3, as DNA: TGTGCCAGCAGCCTTAATACGAACACCGGGGAGCTGTTTTTT. This codes for CASSLNTNTGELFF.

The V and J genes are TRBV19 and TRBJ2-5; 7 nucleotides align to TRBD1. Germline V gene data show CDR1 as LNHDA and CDR2 as SQIVND (reference sequence). V gave up 1 base and J gave up 3 bases; unmatched junction bases: 5. CDR3 length: 15 residues. CDR3 sequence reads: CASSIGFRGKETQYF. The CDR3 DNA is TGTGCCAGTAGTATAGGGTTCAGGGGGAAAGAGACCCAGTACTTC.

The chain employs TRBV7-9 and TRBJ2-1; a possible D gene is TRBD1 (5 bases). The CDR3 totals 15 residues. V lost 1 base and J 8 bases, leaving 15 bases between the germline ends. Germline V gene sequence: CDR1 SEHNR, CDR2 FQNEAQ (reference sequence). Written as DNA, the CDR3 is TGTGCCAGCAGCTTAGTCTCAGGGTGGGCAGATGAGCAGTTCTTC. Translating it yields CASSLVSGWADEQFF. The full variable domain, rest sourced from reference TRBV7-9 and TRBJ2-1, is DTGVSQNPRHKITKRGQNVTFRCDPISEHNRLYWYRQTLGQGPEFLTYFQNEAQLEKSRLLSDRFSAERPKGSFSTLEIQRTEQGDSAMYLCASSLVSGWADEQFFGPGTRLTVL.

This chain links TRBV18 with TRBJ1-1, with TRBD1 as a possible D gene (5 bases). CDR1 is KGHSH, CDR2 LQKENI, per germline. The CDR3 runs to 15 residues. V shed 2 bases and J shed 1 base, with 11 bases lying between them. The CDR3 loop is CASSPLTAANTEAFF. For the CDR3, the DNA is TGTGCCAGCTCACCATTGACAGCCGCGAACACTGAAGCTTTCTTT.

The chain recombines TRBV14 with TRBJ1-2; tentatively, D is TRBD1 (5 bases). Germline V gene sequence: CDR1 SGHDN, CDR2 FVKESK. The CDR3 runs 18 residues. The germline V and J ends were trimmed by 4 bases and 8 bases, with 29 bases remaining between them. The CDR3 DNA follows: TGTGCCAGCAGCCCCTCCTATTTTAGCCCCGACAGCCCGGAGGGCTACACCTTC. It is translated as CASSPSYFSPDSPEGYTF.

The chain combines TRBV10-3 with TRBJ1-1, with no clear D. In germline, CDR1 is ENHRY, CDR2 SYGVKD. CDR3 length equals 14 residues. V was cut by 9 bases and J by 1 base, with 15 bases left in between. CDR3 protein: CAISRINSNTEAFF. CDR3 coding DNA: TGTGCCATTTCCCGGATAAATTCGAACACTGAAGCTTTCTTT.

This clone was seen just once. J is TRBJ2-5 and V is TRBV14; no definite D call. V gave up 4 bases and J gave up 2 bases, with 17 bases separating them. This CDR3 is built from 16 residues. Germline loops: CDR1 SGHDN, CDR2 FVKESK. Here the CDR3 reads CASSPESPSPQETQYF. As DNA, the CDR3 is TGTGCCAGCAGCCCCGAAAGCCCCTCCCCGCAAGAGACCCAGTACTTC.

This chain links TRBV7-9 with TRBJ1-6; TRBD1 might be the D (5 bases). From germline, CDR1 is SEHNR and CDR2 FQNEAQ (reference sequence). The CDR3 is 15 amino acids. Trimming shortened V by 5 bases and J by 4 bases, and 12 bases separated the two germline ends. The CDR3 spells CASSPSGGYNSPLHF. The DNA of the CDR3 is TGTGCCAGCAGCCCCAGTGGGGGGTATAATTCACCCCTCCACTTT.

This chain links TRBV10-1 with TRBJ2-7; D is tentatively TRBD1 or TRBD2 (5 bases each). The V end lost 3 bases, the J end lost 3 bases, and 12 bases lay between the germline ends. Per germline, CDR1 WNHNN and CDR2 SYGVQD (reference sequence). CDR3 length: 14 amino acids. CDR3 residues: CASSDEKRGYEQYF. CDR3 coding DNA: TGCGCCAGCAGTGATGAGAAGAGGGGCTACGAGCAGTACTTC.

J is TRBJ2-7 and V is TRBV4-3; no clear D. Between the trimmed V and J ends, which lost 4 bases and 3 bases, there was a span of 13 bases. Germline V gene lookup returns CDR1 LGHNA and CDR2 YSLEER. The CDR3 sequence is 14 residues long. CDR3 amino acids: CASSRTERDYEQYF. In DNA, the CDR3 is TGCGCCAGCAGCCGGACCGAACGCGACTACGAGCAGTACTTC.

The rearrangement links TRBV10-3 to TRBJ1-6; the match to TRBD1 covers 9 bases. Germline-derived CDR1 and CDR2 are ENHRY and SYGVKD. CDR3 length: 14 amino acids. Germline trimming cut 7 bases from V and 10 bases from J; bases unmatched to any gene: 8. CDR3 nucleotide sequence: TGTGCCATCACCAGAGACAGGGGGGAATCACCCCTCCACTTT. Protein: CAITRDRGESPLHF.

Note on this clone: Distinct nucleotide sequences in the sample also encode this CDR3. The J gene is TRBJ1-1, the V gene TRBV19; 8 bases are shared with TRBD1. CDR1 is LNHDA, CDR2 SQIVND, per germline (reference sequence). CDR3 length: 13 residues. V lost 4 bases and J lost 5; bases outside the gene matches: 3. In DNA form, the CDR3 reads TGTGCCAGTAGTACCACAGGGGGGACTGAAGCTTTCTTT. The encoded protein is CASSTTGGTEAFF. Full variable domain (remainder filled in from reference TRBV19 and TRBJ1-1): DGGITQSPKYLFRKEGQNVTLSCEQNLNHDAMYWYRQDPGQGLRLIYYSQIVNDFQKGDIAEGYSVSREKKESFPLTVTSAQKNPTAFYLCASSTTGGTEAFFGQGTRLTVV.

This chain joins TRBV9 and TRBJ2-3; either TRBD1 or TRBD2 may supply D (5 bases each). Trimming removed 3 bases at V and 6 bases at J, with 14 bases between. CDR1 is SGDLS and CDR2 is YYNGEE in the germline V gene. The CDR3 contains 14 residues. CDR3 protein: CASSGGARGDTQYF. In DNA, the CDR3 is TGTGCCAGCAGCGGAGGGGCCCGCGGGGATACGCAGTATTTT. Using reference TRBV9 and TRBJ2-3 for the parts outside the CDR3, the full variable domain is DSGVTQTPKHLITATGQRVTLRCSPRSGDLSVYWYQQSLDQGLQFLIQYYNGEERAKGNILERFSAQQFPDLHSELNLSSLELGDSALYFCASSGGARGDTQYFGPGTRLTVL.

CDR3 nucleotide sequence: TGTGCCAGCAGCTTCGATATGAACACTGAAGCTTTCTTT. Residues: CASSFDMNTEAFF. The rearrangement links TRBV7-9 to TRBJ1-1; D is undetermined. Germline assignment: CDR1 SEHNR and CDR2 FQNEAQ (reference sequence). This CDR3 region has 13 residues. The V and J ends lost 3 bases and 0 bases respectively, with 5 bases between them.

The chain uses TRBV7-7 and TRBJ2-7, with TRBD1 identical over 8 bases. Germline V lookup: CDR1 SSHAT, CDR2 FNYEAQ (reference sequence). V lost 5 bases, J lost 2 bases, and 8 bases stayed unmatched. The CDR3 runs 15 residues. CDR3 sequence reads: CASSIGQGNTYEQYF. The CDR3 DNA reads as TGTGCCAGCAGCATAGGACAGGGAAACACCTACGAGCAGTACTTC.

J is TRBJ1-6 and V is TRBV18; D is perhaps TRBD1 (5 bases). From germline, CDR1 is KGHSH and CDR2 LQKENI. Trimming pared 3 bases from V and 3 bases from J, leaving 15 bases between. The CDR3 runs to 17 residues. Here the CDR3 reads CASSPKTVSNYNSPLHF. CDR3 nucleotides: TGTGCCAGCTCACCCAAGACAGTCTCAAACTATAATTCACCCCTCCACTTT.

The chain is built from TRBV7-9 and TRBJ1-1; possible D gene TRBD1, 5 bases. Trimming pared 1 base from V and 6 bases from J, leaving 9 bases between. Per the germline V gene, CDR1 is SEHNR and CDR2 is FQNEAQ (reference sequence). The CDR3 is 13 residues long. CDR3 protein: CASSLGGGAEAFF. The CDR3 nucleotides are TGTGCCAGCAGCTTAGGGGGCGGGGCTGAAGCTTTCTTT.

The gene calls are TRBV7-2 and TRBJ1-1; D is ambiguous. CDR1 is SGHTA, CDR2 FQGNSA, per germline. The CDR3 runs to 13 residues. Trimming removed 6 bases from V and 0 bases from J, with 8 bases in between. The CDR3 coding sequence is TGTGCCAGCAGGTCTAACATGAACACTGAAGCTTTCTTT. Protein sequence: CASRSNMNTEAFF.

V usage is TRBV5-4 and J usage is TRBJ1-2; D not certain. V shed 0 bases and J shed 0 bases, with 6 bases lying between them. Germline assignment: CDR1 SGHNT and CDR2 YYREEE (reference sequence). The CDR3 totals 14 residues. The CDR3 nucleotides are TGTGCCAGCAGCTTGGTTCCTGCTAACTATGGCTACACCTTC. Protein: CASSLVPANYGYTF.

The chain is built from TRBV18 and TRBJ1-1; TRBD1 aligns across 7 bases. This CDR3 is 13 amino acids long. Germline V CDR1 and CDR2: KGHSH, LQKENI. V shed 0 bases, J shed 10 bases, and the junction held 5 bases outside the gene matches. The CDR3 reads CASSPPDRVRAFF. CDR3 DNA: TGTGCCAGCTCACCACCAGACAGGGTGCGAGCTTTCTTT.

The chain links TRBV12-5 to TRBJ1-1, with 8 nucleotides matching TRBD1. This CDR3 has 14 amino acids. Trimming removed 6 bases from V and 4 bases from J; junction bases left unmatched: 7. Germline V gene lookup returns CDR1 LGHNT and CDR2 FRNRAP. The CDR3 bases are TGTGCTAGTGGACTTCGGACAGGGAGCACTGAAGCTTTCTTT. It translates to CASGLRTGSTEAFF.

This clone was detected only once. The chain is built from TRBV9 and TRBJ1-1; maybe TRBD1 (5 bases). CDR3 length equals 16 residues. Trimming stripped 4 bases from V and 0 bases from J, with 16 bases between. CDR1 and CDR2 from the germline V gene are SGDLS and YYNGEE. CDR3 nucleotides: TGTGCCAGCAGCCCTAGTGTCGGGGGGGTGAACACTGAAGCTTTCTTT. Its protein is CASSPSVGGVNTEAFF.

For the CDR3, the DNA is TGTGCCAGCAGCTCTCAGGGGAGCGGCACTGAAGCTTTCTTT. It is translated as CASSSQGSGTEAFF. The chain is built from TRBV5-4 and TRBJ1-1; maybe TRBD1 (6 bases). V was pared by 3 bases and J by 4 bases, with 13 bases between. Per germline, CDR1 SGHNT and CDR2 YYREEE (reference sequence). CDR3 length: 14 residues.

This chain connects TRBV7-9 to TRBJ2-1, with 8 bases matching TRBD2. CDR1 is SEHNR, CDR2 FQNEAQ, per germline (reference sequence). The CDR3 extends over 18 amino acids. Germline trimming cut 2 bases from V and 6 bases from J; bases unmatched to any gene: 15. In DNA, the CDR3 is TGTGCCAGCAGCTTACCCCCCCGATTAGCGGGGTTGACCAATGAGCAGTTCTTC. This translates into CASSLPPRLAGLTNEQFF.

The rearrangement links TRBV14 to TRBJ1-2; a weak D match, TRBD1 (5 bases). V was pared by 2 bases and J by 0 bases, with 19 bases between. This CDR3 is 18 amino acids long. Germline V gene sequence: CDR1 SGHDN, CDR2 FVKESK. The CDR3 spells CASSQSGTRGRTNYGYTF. In DNA, the CDR3 is TGTGCCAGCAGCCAAAGTGGGACCCGAGGTAGGACTAACTATGGCTACACCTTC.